This TCR beta chain was documented in a study of blood T cell repertoires in COVID-19. The CDR3 covers 15 residues. The germline CDR1 and CDR2 sequences are MDHEN and SYDVKM. V shed 5 bases, J shed 5 bases, and the junction held 4 bases outside the gene matches. In the study's own analysis: Amplifying reference gene primers gave estimates of nucleated cell counts. Clones were sequenced by immunoSEQ multiplex PCR, and TCRdb holds only the in-frame ones, with some missing. V and J calls and clone size come straight from that table; D and trimming were deduced from the DNA. The sample comprises 200,000 or so clones, 79% of which are singletons, and 15% to 20% rests with the top ten.

The chain is built from TRBV28 and TRBJ2-3; TRBD2 matches at 13 bases. Sequenced: peripheral blood. The sequence was obtained from a man aged 60-69 years with active or convalescent COVID-19. The CDR3 nucleotides are TGTGCCAGCAGTGGACTAGCGGGAGATTTAGATACGCAGTATTTT. It yields the protein CASSGLAGDLDTQYF.